This T cell receptor (beta chain) emerged from a study of cytomegalovirus exposure and HLA in healthy donors. Study-wide context: The 120 validation repertoires matched the approximately 700 first-cohort repertoires in platform, a later analysis reported. Broader study findings: A subsequent analysis found that TCR clusters from the first cohort also tended to co-occur in the approximately 130 validation repertoires, with roughly 95% of cluster scores above 0. Researchers counted around 170 TCR beta chains as cytomegalovirus-associated.

About this clone itself: Antigen: not known.

The V end was cut by 6 bases, the J end by 2 bases, with 13 bases between. CDR3 length equals 14 residues. Germline CDR1 is MNHEY and CDR2 is SVGAGI. Sequenced by immunoSEQ multiplex PCR; TCRdb stores in-frame clones only, minus some. Among roughly 140,000 clones listed, 85% to 90% were seen once. The V gene is TRBV6-5, the J gene TRBJ1-1; a weak D match, TRBD1 (5 bases). This TCR was recovered from a young woman in good health and CMV-seropositive. What was sequenced was PBMCs. As DNA, the CDR3 is TGTGCCAGCAGAATTACAGGACCTAACACTGAAGCTTTCTTT. Protein: CASRITGPNTEAFF.